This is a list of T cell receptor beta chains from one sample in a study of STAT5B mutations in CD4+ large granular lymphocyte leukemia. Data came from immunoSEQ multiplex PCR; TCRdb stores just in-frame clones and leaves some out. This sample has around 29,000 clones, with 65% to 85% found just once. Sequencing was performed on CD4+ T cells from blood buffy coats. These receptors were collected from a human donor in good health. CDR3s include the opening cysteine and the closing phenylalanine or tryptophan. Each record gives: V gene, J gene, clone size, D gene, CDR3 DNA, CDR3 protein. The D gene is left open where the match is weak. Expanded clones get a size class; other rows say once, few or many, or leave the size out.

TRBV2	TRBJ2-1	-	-	TGTGCCAGCAGTGGTTACAATGAGCAGTTCTTC	CASSGYNEQFF
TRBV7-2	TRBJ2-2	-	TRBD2	TGTGCCAGCAGCTTCAGACTAGCGTTCACCGGGGAGCTGTTTTTT	CASSFRLAFTGELFF
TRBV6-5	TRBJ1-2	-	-	TGTGCCAGCAGTTACCGCACAGGGAACTATGGCTACACCTTC	CASSYRTGNYGYTF
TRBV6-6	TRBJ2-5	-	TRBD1	TGTGCCAGCAGTTACTGGGACAGGCCGGGGGAGACCCAGTACTTC	CASSYWDRPGETQYF
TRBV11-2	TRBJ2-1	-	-	TGTGCCAGCAGCTTATACCGAGGGAAGCCACACATCTATGAGCAGTTCTTC	CASSLYRGKPHIYEQFF
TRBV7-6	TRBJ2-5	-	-	TGTGCCAGCAGCTTATCTGAATGGACTCGCCGGGAGACCCAGTACTTC	CASSLSEWTRRETQYF
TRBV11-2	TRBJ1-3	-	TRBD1	TGTGCCAGCAGCTCCCGGGGACAGGGAAACACCATATATTTT	CASSSRGQGNTIYF
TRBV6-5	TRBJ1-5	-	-	TGTGCCAGCAGGAGGTTGGGCAGCAATCAGCCCCAGCATTTT	CASRRLGSNQPQHF
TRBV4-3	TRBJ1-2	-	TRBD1	TGCGCCAGCAGCCAAGATCCCGACAGGGGTTGGGATGGCTACACCTTC	CASSQDPDRGWDGYTF
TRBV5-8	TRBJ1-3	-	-	TGTGCCAGCAGCACCGGGACAAACTCTGGAAACACCATATATTTT	CASSTGTNSGNTIYF
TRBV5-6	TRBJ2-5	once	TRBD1	TGTGCCAGCAGCCAGGACAGGAGACAAGAGACCCAGTACTTC	CASSQDRRQETQYF
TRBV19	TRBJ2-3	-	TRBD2	TGTGCCAGTAGAACCCTAGCGGGGGAAACAGATACGCAGTATTTT	CASRTLAGETDTQYF
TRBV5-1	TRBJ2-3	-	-	TGCGCCAGCAGCTTATCGGGACATACTAGCACAGATACGCAGTATTTT	CASSLSGHTSTDTQYF
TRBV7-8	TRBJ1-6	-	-	TGTGCCAGCAGCCCAGGGACTAGCGCGTATAATTCACCCCTCCACTTT	CASSPGTSAYNSPLHF
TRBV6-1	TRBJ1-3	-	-	TGTGCCAGCAGTGAAGCGTTCAGTATTAGCTCTGGAAACACCATATATTTT	CASSEAFSISSGNTIYF
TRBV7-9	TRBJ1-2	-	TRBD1	TGTGCCAGCAGCTTACCCGGGACAGGGTTACCCTACACCTTC	CASSLPGTGLPYTF
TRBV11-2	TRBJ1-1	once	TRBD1	TGTGCCAGCAGCCTACCTCGGACAGGGCTGGTGAACACTGAAGCTTTCTTT	CASSLPRTGLVNTEAFF
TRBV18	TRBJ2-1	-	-	TGTGCCAGCTCACCACCCACAGTCTACAATGAGCAGTTCTTC	CASSPPTVYNEQFF
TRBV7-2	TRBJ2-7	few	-	TGTGCCAGCAGCTTAGCTTATCAGAACTACGCCCGGACAAGACCCTACGAGCAGTACTTC	CASSLAYQNYARTRPYEQYF
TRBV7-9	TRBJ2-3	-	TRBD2	TGTGCCAGCAGCTTACGGCTAGCGGACACAGATACGCAGTATTTT	CASSLRLADTDTQYF
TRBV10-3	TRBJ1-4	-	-	TGTGCCATCAGTGATGGAGAAAAACTGTTTTTT	CAISDGEKLFF
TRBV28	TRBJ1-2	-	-	TGTGCCAGCAGTCCTCGGCCGGACTATGGCTACACCTTC	CASSPRPDYGYTF
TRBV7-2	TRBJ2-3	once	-	TGTGCCAGCAGCGTACTCAGGGCAGATACGCAGTATTTT	CASSVLRADTQYF
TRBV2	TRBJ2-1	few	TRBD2	TGTGCCAGCAGGACCGGGACTAGCTCCTTGAATGAGCAGTTCTTC	CASRTGTSSLNEQFF
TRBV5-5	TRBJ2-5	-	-	TGTGCCAGCAGCTTCGGTTCTGGGGGCCGGGAGACCCAGTACTTC	CASSFGSGGRETQYF
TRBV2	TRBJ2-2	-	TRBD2	TGTGCCAGCAGTGACCTAAGGGCGGGGGGGTACACCGGGGAGCTGTTTTTT	CASSDLRAGGYTGELFF
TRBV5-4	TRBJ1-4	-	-	TGTGCCAGCAGCTTGGCGGGCGCTAATGAAAAACTGTTTTTT	CASSLAGANEKLFF
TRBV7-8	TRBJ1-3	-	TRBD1	TGTGCCAGCAGCTTAGCGGGACAGTTCGGAAACACCATATATTTT	CASSLAGQFGNTIYF
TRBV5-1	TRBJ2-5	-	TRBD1	TGCGCCAGCAGCTCCTTCTCCACCCACCTAGCAGGGGGTCGGGAGACCCAGTACTTC	CASSSFSTHLAGGRETQYF
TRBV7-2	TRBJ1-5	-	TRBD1	TGTGCCAGCAGCTTAGAGGGACAGGGGACGGGGAGCAATCAGCCCCAGCATTTT	CASSLEGQGTGSNQPQHF
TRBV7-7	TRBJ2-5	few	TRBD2	TGTGCTAGCAGCTTAGGGGGACTAGCGGGGGGAGAGACCCAGTACTTC	CASSLGGLAGGETQYF
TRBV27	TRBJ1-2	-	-	TGTGCCAGCAGTTTATTCTCGATAACAGGGACTGGGGGCTACACCTTC	CASSLFSITGTGGYTF
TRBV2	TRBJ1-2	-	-	TGTGCCAGCAGTGAATGGGCTGCTAACTATGGCTACACCTTC	CASSEWAANYGYTF
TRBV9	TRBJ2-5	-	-	TGTGCCAGCAGCGTAGAGCAGGCCGCGGCCCAGTACTTC	CASSVEQAAAQYF
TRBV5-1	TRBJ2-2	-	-	TGCGCCAGCAGCTTGGCCCGCCGAACCGGCCCCGGGGAGCTGTTTTTT	CASSLARRTGPGELFF
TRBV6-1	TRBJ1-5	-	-	TGTGCCAGCAAAGGGCAAAATAGCAATCAGCCCCAGCATTTT	CASKGQNSNQPQHF
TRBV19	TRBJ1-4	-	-	TGTGCCAGTAGTACAAGGGACAAGTCTAATGAAAAACTGTTTTTT	CASSTRDKSNEKLFF
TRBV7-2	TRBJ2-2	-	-	TGTGCCAGCAGCTTAGCGGTAGGGGGGGCCGGGGAGCTGTTTTTT	CASSLAVGGAGELFF
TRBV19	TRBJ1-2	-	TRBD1	TGTGCCAGTAGTATAGACAGGGGGCGTCCTAACTATGGCTACACCTTC	CASSIDRGRPNYGYTF
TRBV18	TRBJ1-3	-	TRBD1	TGTGCCAGCTCACAGGACAGGTCCACCTCTGGAAACACCATATATTTT	CASSQDRSTSGNTIYF
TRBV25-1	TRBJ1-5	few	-	TGTGCCAGCAGTGGGAGAGATAGCAATCAGCCCCAGCATTTT	CASSGRDSNQPQHF
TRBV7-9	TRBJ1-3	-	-	TGTGCCAGCAGCTTAGTCGGGGGGAGCTCTGGAAACACCATATATTTT	CASSLVGGSSGNTIYF
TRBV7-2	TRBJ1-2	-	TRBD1	TGTGCCAGCAGCCTGCAACTCTCGACAGGGTCCGGTGGCTACACCTTC	CASSLQLSTGSGGYTF
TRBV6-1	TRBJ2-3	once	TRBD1	TGTGCCAGCACGGGACAGAGTGTGGATACGCAGTATTTT	CASTGQSVDTQYF
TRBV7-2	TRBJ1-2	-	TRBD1	TGTGCCAGCAGCGCGGGACAGGGGTTTGGCTACACCTTC	CASSAGQGFGYTF
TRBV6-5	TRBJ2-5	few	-	TGTGCCAGCAGTTCAGGGGCGCGTTACGAGACCCAGTACTTC	CASSSGARYETQYF
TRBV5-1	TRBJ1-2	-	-	TGCGCCAGCAGCTTGGACAGTGGGAGCGGCTATGGCTACACCTTC	CASSLDSGSGYGYTF
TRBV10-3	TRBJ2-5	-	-	TGTGCCATCAGTGCCCTATCCGGGGGCCAAGAGACCCAGTACTTC	CAISALSGGQETQYF